Following are 10 T cell receptor beta chains from one sample sequenced in a study of tumor-infiltrating lymphocytes in primary liver carcinoma. Co-extracted RNA and DNA came from about 19-30 mg of unsorted bulk tissue. TCR beta cDNA was prepared out of roughly 520 ng total RNA by means of a constant-region primer. Generation of the TCR beta libraries relied on three nested multiplex PCR rounds using slightly modified ARM-PCR. PCR rounds one and two used TRBV1-TRBV30 forward primers with a C-beta reverse primer for around 9 cycles each. TCRdb reanalysed the multiplex PCR reads using MiXCR and keeps one entry per CDR3 protein. The top ten clones hold over 7.5% of a sample with about 99,000 distinct CDR3 sequences, around two thirds of them seen once. The sequencing sample was made of liver tumor tissue from sampling region 5. Subset specified: tumor region T5, tumor centre. The receptors originated from a woman in her fifties or sixties with primary liver carcinoma and hepatitis B virus infection.

As regards this clonotype: This is likely a read error, given that the CDR3 carries no conserved phenylalanine or tryptophan at its end. The rearrangement uses TRBV29-1 and TRBJ2-1; tentative D call: TRBD2 (6 bases). CDR3 size: 13 residues. CDR1 and CDR2 (germline): SQVTM, ANQGSEA. CDR3 region: CNAATSLYNDQFL. CDR3 DNA: TGCAACGCTGCGACTAGTCTCTACAATGATCAGTTCTTA.

As concerns this clonotype: The CDR3 carries no conserved terminal phenylalanine or tryptophan, so it likely arises from a read error. This chain joins TRBV6-5 and TRBJ2-1; D call uncertain. The germline gives CDR1 MNHEY, CDR2 SVGAGI. Trimming removed 9 bases from V and 4 bases from J, with 13 bases in between. The CDR3 length is 13 residues. The CDR3 nucleotides are TGTGCCAGTAGCCGAAACGGGTACAATGAGCAGTTCATC. Translating it yields CASSRNGYNEQFI.

As for this clonotype: This could be a read error, since a much larger clone is one nucleotide away. This chain connects TRBV14 to TRBJ2-7; possibly TRBD2 for D (6 bases). V lost 2 bases, J lost 5 bases, and 22 bases lay in between. The CDR3 length is 17 residues. Germline loops: CDR1 SGHDN, CDR2 FVKESK. The CDR3 here is CASSQRRAGLYLDEQYF. The CDR3 nucleotides read TGTGCCAGCAGCCAAAGACGGGCGGGGCTTTATCTGGACGAGCAGTACTTC.

V gene TRBV29-1 combines with J gene TRBJ2-1; D might be TRBD1 or TRBD2, each matching 5 bases. V gave up 4 bases and J gave up 9 bases, with 16 bases separating them. In germline, CDR1 is SQVTM, CDR2 ANQGSEA. The CDR3 is 13 residues long. CDR3 amino acids: CSVGGTSNSEQFF. The CDR3 bases are TGCAGCGTTGGTGGGACCTCCAACAGTGAGCAGTTCTTC.

Of note for this clonotype: The junction departs from the called germline gene at one end, perhaps through a read error. The V call is TRBV11-2, the J call TRBJ2-2, with 7 positions matching TRBD2. The length of the CDR3 is 15 residues. Germline CDR1 is SGHAT and CDR2 is FQNNGV. CDR3 DNA: TGTGCCAGCAGCTGCAGGACTAGTGGAACCGGGGAGCTGTTGTTT. Protein product: CASSCRTSGTGELLF.

Notes on this clonotype: The CDR3 does not end in the conserved phenylalanine or tryptophan, so this is likely a read error. The genes are TRBV5-1 and TRBJ1-4; possible D gene TRBD1, 6 bases. V lost 4 bases to trimming and J lost 5 bases, with 9 bases between them. The CDR3 extends over 13 amino acids. CDR1 is SGHRS, CDR2 YFSETQ, per germline. The CDR3 region is CASSPGANEKLFL. In DNA form, the CDR3 reads TGCGCCAGCAGCCCGGGGGCGAATGAAAAACTGTTTCTT.

V usage is TRBV4-1 and J usage is TRBJ2-7; TRBD1 agrees at 11 bases. The CDR3 sequence is 19 residues long. The ends lost 6 bases at V and 2 bases at J; junction bases unmatched: 18. CDR1 and CDR2 from the germline V gene are MGHRA and YSYEKL. Written as DNA, the CDR3 is TGCGCCAGCAGGCCTCGGGACAGGGGGTCGGGAGTATGGGCCTACGAGCAGTACTTC. Its protein product is CASRPRDRGSGVWAYEQYF.

In the case of this clonotype: A much more abundant neighbour one base away suggests this may be a read error. V gene TRBV6-1 combines with J gene TRBJ2-7; tentative D call: TRBD2 (5 bases). Between the trimmed V and J ends, which lost 10 bases and 3 bases, there was a span of 19 bases. The CDR3 contains 14 residues. Germline V gene lookup returns CDR1 MNHNS and CDR2 SASEGT. The CDR3: CATGTVLGLYEQYF. For the CDR3, the DNA is TGTGCCACCGGCACTGTACTAGGGCTCTACGAGCAGTACTTC.

Turning to this clonotype: As the CDR3 is not closed by the conserved phenylalanine or tryptophan, this likely results from a read error. It is unclear where the CDR3 begins or ends on the DNA, so no DNA is shown, and the CDR3 is as TCRdb lists it. The V call is TRBV12-3 or TRBV12-4, the J call TRBJ1-1; the D call of TRBD1 is as the table states it, not checked on the DNA. With termini counted, the CDR3 has 12 amino acids. The CDR3 protein is CASTAGQGRVFS.

On this clonotype: One base away lies a much larger clone, so this may be a sequencing read error. The chain employs TRBV10-2 and TRBJ2-3; the match to TRBD1 covers 10 bases. CDR1 and CDR2 from the germline V gene are WSHSY and SAAADI. This CDR3 region has 15 residues. The CDR3 reads CASTPPDRGGDTLYF. For the CDR3, the DNA is TGCGCCAGCACCCCACCGGACAGGGGGGGAGATACGCTGTATTTT.